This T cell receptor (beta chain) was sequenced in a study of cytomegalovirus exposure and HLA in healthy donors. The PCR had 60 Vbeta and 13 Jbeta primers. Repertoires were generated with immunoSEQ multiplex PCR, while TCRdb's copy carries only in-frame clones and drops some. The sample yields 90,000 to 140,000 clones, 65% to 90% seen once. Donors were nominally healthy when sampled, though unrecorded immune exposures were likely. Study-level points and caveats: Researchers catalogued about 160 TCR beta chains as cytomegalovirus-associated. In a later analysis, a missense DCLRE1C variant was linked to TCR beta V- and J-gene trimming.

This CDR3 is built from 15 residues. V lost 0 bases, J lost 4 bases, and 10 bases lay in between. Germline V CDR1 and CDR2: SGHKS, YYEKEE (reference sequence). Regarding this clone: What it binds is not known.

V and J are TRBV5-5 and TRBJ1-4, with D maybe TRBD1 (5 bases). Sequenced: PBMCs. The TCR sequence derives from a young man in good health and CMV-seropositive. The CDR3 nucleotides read TGTGCCAGCAGCTTGGCCGCAGGGATTAATGAAAAACTGTTTTTT. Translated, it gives CASSLAAGINEKLFF.